This T cell receptor beta chain comes out of a study of blood T cell repertoires in COVID-19. The overall study: COVID-19 samples collected from the United States, Italy and Spain covered acute and convalescent phases. In each case, the material was cDNA or gDNA derived from T cells, B-cell-depleted T cells, or PBMCs.

Seattle patients were enrolled while actively infected and followed longitudinally. Germline assignment: CDR1 SGHRS and CDR2 YFSETQ. This CDR3 region has 17 residues. The junction had 9 bases not matched to a gene; V was cut back by 3 bases and J by 4 bases. The repertoire was sequenced with immunoSEQ multiplex PCR; TCRdb's copy has only in-frame clones and lacks some. In the table there are fewer than 250,000 clones, around four fifths of which are singletons. The rearrangement links TRBV5-1 to TRBJ2-1; 11 bases align to TRBD2. This receptor was identified in an elderly woman with COVID-19, enrolled during active disease. Source material: peripheral blood. The CDR3 loop reads CASSSGVSGGVYNEQFF. The CDR3 nucleotides read TGCGCCAGCAGCTCCGGGGTTAGCGGGGGGGTGTACAATGAGCAGTTCTTC.